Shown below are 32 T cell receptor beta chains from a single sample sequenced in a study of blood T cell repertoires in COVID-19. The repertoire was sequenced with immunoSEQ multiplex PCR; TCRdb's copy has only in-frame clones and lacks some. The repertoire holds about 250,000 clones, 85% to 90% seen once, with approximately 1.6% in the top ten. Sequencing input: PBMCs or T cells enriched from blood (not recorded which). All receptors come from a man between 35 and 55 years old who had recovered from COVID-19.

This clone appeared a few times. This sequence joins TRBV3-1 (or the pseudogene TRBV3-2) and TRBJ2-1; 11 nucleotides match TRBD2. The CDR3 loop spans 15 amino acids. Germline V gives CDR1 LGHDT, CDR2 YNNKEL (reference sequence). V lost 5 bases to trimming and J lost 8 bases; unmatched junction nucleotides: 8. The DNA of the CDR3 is TGTGCCAGCAGCGAACTAGCGGGAGCCCGCCATGAGCAGTTCTTC. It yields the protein CASSELAGARHEQFF.

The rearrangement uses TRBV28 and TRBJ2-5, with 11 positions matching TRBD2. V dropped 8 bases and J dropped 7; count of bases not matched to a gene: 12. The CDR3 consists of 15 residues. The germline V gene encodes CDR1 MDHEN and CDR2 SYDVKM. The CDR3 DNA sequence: TGTGCCAGCGGTACTACTAGCGGGGGAACCGGGACCCAGTACTTC. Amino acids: CASGTTSGGTGTQYF.

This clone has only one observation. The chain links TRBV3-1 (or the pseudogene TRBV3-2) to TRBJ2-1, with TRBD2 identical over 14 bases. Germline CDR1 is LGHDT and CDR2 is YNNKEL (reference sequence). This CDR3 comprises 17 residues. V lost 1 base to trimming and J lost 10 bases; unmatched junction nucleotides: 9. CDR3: CASSQVLGTSGRKEQFF. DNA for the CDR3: TGTGCCAGCAGCCAAGTACTCGGGACTAGCGGGAGAAAGGAGCAGTTCTTC.

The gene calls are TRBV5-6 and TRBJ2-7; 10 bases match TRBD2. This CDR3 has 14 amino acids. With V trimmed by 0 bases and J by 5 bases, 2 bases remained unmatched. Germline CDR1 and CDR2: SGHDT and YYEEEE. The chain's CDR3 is CASSLGLAGDEQYF. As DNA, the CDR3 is TGTGCCAGCAGCTTGGGCCTAGCGGGAGACGAGCAGTACTTC.

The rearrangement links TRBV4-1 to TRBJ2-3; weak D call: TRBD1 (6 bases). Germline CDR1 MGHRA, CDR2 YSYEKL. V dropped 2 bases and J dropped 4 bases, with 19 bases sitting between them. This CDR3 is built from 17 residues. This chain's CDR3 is CASSQRTGTSDADTQYF. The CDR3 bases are TGCGCCAGCAGCCAACGTACCGGGACATCCGACGCAGATACGCAGTATTTT.

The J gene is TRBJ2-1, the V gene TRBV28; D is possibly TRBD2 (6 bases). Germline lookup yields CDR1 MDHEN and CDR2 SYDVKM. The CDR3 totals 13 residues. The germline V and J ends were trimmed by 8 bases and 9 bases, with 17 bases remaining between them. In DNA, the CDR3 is TGTGCCAGCCACCCCCCGGGGGAAGGTGAGCAGTTCTTC. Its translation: CASHPPGEGEQFF.

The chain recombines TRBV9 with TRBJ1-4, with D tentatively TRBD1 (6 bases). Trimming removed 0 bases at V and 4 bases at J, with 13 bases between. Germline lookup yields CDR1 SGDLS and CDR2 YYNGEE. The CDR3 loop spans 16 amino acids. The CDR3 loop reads CASSVEGEGYNEKLFF. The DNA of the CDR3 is TGTGCCAGCAGCGTAGAGGGGGAAGGGTATAATGAAAAACTGTTTTTT.

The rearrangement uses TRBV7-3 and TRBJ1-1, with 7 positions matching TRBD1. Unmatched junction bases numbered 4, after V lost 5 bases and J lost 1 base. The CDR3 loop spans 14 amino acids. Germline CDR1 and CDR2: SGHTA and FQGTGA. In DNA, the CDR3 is TGTGCCAGCAGCCGAGGACAGGAGAACACTGAAGCTTTCTTT. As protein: CASSRGQENTEAFF.

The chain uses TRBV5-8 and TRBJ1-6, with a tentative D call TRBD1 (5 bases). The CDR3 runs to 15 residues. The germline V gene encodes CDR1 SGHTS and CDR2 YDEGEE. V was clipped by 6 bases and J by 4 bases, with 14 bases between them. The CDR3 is CASTVRRQYNSPLHF. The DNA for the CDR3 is TGTGCCAGCACCGTTCGTCGACAGTATAATTCACCCCTCCACTTT.

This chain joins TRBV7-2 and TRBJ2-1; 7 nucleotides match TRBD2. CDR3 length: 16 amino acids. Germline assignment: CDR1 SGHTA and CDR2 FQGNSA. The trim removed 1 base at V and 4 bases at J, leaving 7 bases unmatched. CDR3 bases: TGTGCCAGCAGCTTAGATGGACTAGGCCTTTACAATGAGCAGTTCTTC. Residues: CASSLDGLGLYNEQFF.

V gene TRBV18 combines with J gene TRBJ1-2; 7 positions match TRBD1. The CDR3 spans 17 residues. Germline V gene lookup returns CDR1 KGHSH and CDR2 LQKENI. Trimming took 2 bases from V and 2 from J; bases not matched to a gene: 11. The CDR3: CASSPSGGGSFNYGYTF. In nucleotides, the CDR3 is TGTGCCAGCTCACCATCAGGGGGTGGAAGCTTCAACTATGGCTACACCTTC. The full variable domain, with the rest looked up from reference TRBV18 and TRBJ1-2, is NAGVMQNPRHLVRRRGQEARLRCSPMKGHSHVYWYRQLPEEGLKFMVYLQKENIIDESGMPKERFSAEFPKEGPSILRIQQVVRGDSAAYFCASSPSGGGSFNYGYTFGSGTRLTVV.

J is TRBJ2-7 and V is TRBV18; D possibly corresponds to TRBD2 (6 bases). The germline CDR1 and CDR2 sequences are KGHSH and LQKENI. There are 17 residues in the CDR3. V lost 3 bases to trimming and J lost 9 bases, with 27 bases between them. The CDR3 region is CASSPGQAGGGTGGQYF. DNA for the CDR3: TGTGCCAGCTCACCCGGTCAAGCGGGTGGGGGAACTGGTGGGCAGTACTTC.

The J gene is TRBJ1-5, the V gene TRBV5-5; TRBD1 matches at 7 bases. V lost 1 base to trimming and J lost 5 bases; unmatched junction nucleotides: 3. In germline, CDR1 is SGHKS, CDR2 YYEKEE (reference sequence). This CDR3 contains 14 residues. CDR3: CASSLPGQYQPQHF. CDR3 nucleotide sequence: TGTGCCAGCAGCTTGCCGGGACAGTATCAGCCCCAGCATTTT.

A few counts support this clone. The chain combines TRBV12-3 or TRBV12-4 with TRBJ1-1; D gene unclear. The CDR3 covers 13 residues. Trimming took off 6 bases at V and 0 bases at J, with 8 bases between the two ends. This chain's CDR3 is CASRRLMNTEAFF. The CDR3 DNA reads TGTGCCAGCAGAAGACTGATGAACACTGAAGCTTTCTTT.

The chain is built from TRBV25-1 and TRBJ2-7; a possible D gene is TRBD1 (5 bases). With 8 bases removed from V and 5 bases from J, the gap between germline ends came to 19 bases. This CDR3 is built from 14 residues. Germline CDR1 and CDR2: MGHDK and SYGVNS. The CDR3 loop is CASGAPGLNDEQYF. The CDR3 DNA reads TGTGCCAGCGGGGCCCCGGGCCTTAACGACGAGCAGTACTTC.

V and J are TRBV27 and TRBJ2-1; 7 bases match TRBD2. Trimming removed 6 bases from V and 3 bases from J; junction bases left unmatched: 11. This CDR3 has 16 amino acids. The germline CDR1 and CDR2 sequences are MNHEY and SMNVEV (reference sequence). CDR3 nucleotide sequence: TGTGCCAGCAGGCCGCTCGGGGGGAACTTCTACAATGAGCAGTTCTTC. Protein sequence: CASRPLGGNFYNEQFF.

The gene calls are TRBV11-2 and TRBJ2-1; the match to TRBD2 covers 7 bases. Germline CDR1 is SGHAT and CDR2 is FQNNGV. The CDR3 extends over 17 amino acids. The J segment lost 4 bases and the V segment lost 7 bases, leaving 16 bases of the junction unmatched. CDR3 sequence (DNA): TGTGCCAGCACCTTTAACGGGGGGACCGACCTTTACAATGAGCAGTTCTTC. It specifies CASTFNGGTDLYNEQFF.

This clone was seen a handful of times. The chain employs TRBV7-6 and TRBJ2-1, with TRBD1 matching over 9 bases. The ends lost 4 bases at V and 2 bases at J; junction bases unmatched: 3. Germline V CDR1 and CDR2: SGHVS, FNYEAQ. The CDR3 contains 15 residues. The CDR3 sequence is CASSSGTGTYNEQFF. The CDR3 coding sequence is TGTGCCAGCAGCTCCGGGACAGGGACCTACAATGAGCAGTTCTTC.

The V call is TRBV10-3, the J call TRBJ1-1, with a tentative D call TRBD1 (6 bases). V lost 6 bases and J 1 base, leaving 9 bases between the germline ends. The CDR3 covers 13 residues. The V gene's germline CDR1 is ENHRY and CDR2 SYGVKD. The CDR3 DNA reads TGTGCCATCAGCGGGACACAGAACACTGAAGCTTTCTTT. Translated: CAISGTQNTEAFF.

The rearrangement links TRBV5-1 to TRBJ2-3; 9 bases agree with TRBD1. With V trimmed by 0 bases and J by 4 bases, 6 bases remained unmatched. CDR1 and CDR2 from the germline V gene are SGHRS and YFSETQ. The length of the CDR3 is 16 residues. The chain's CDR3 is CASSLAPGQGSDTQYF. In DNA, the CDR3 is TGCGCCAGCAGCTTGGCCCCTGGACAGGGGTCAGATACGCAGTATTTT.

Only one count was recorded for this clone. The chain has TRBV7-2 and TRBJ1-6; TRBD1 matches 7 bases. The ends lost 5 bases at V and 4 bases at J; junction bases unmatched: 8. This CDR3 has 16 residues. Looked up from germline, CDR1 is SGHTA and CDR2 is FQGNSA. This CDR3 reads CASSTRDSSYNSPLHF. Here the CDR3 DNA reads TGTGCCAGCAGCACCCGGGACAGCTCATATAATTCACCCCTCCACTTT.

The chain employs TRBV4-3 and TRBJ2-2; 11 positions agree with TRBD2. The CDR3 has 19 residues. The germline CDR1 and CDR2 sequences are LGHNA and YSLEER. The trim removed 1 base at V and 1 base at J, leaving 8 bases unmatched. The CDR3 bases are TGCGCCAGCAGCCAAGCCCCGGAACTAGCGGGGGAGAACACCGGGGAGCTGTTTTTT. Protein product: CASSQAPELAGENTGELFF.

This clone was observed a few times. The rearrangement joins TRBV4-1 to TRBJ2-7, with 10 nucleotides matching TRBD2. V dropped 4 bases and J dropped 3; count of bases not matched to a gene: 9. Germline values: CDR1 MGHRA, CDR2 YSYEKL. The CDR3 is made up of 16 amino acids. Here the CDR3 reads CASSPTRLAGSYEQYF. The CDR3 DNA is TGCGCCAGCAGCCCGACACGACTAGCGGGTAGCTACGAGCAGTACTTC.

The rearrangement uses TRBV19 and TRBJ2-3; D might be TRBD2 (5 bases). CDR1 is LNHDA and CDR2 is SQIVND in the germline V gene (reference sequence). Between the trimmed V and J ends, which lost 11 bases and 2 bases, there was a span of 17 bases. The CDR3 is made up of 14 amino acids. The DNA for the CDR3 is TGTGCCTCCGCCTTACTAGGTCCCACAGATACGCAGTATTTT. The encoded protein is CASALLGPTDTQYF.

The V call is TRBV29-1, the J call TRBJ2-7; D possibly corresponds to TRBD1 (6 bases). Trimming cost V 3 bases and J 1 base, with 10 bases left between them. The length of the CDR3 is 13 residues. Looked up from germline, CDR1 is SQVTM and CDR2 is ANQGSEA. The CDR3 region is CSVDKQGSYEQYF. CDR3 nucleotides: TGCAGCGTTGATAAACAGGGTTCCTACGAGCAGTACTTC.

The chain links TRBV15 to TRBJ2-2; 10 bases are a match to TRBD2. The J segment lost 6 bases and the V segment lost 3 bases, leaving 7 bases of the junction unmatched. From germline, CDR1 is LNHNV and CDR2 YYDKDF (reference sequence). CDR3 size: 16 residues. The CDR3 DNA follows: TGTGCCACCAGCAGGGGGTTGACTAGCGGGTCCGGGGAGCTGTTTTTT. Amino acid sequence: CATSRGLTSGSGELFF.

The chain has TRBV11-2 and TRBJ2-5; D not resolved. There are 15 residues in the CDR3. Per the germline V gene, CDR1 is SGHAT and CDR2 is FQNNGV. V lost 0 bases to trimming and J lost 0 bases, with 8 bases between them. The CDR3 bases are TGTGCCAGCAGCTTAGATCTTGTCTACCAAGAGACCCAGTACTTC. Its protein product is CASSLDLVYQETQYF.

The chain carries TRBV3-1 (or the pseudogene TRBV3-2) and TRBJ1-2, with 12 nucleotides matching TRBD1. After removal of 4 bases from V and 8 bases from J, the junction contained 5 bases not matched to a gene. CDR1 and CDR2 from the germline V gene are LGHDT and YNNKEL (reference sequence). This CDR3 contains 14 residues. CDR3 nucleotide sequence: TGTGCCAGCAGCCCGGGACAGGGGGCGGGCGGCTACACCTTC. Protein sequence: CASSPGQGAGGYTF.

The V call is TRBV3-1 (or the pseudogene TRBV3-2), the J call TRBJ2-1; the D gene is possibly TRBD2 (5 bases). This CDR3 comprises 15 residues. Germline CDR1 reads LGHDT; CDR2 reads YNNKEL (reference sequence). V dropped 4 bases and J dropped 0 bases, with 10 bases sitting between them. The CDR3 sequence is CASSPERSSYNEQFF. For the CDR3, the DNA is TGTGCCAGCAGCCCCGAGCGGAGCTCCTACAATGAGCAGTTCTTC.

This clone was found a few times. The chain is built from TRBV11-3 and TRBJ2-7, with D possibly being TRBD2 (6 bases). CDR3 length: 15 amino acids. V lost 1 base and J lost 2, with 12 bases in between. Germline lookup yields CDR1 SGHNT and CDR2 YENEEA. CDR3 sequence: CASSLGDSETYEQYF. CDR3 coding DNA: TGTGCCAGCAGCTTAGGGGACTCCGAAACCTACGAGCAGTACTTC.

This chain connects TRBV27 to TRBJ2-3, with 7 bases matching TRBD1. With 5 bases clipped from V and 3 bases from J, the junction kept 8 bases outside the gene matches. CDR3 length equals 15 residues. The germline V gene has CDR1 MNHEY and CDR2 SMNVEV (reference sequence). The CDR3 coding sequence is TGTGCCAGCAGTCAAAGCCACAGGGGAACAGATACGCAGTATTTT. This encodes CASSQSHRGTDTQYF.

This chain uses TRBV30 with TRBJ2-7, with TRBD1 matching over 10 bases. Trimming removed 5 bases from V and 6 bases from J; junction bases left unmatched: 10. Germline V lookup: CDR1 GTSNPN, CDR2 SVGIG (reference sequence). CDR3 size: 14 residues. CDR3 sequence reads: CAWSGQGYSGEQYF. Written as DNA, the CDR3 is TGTGCCTGGTCGGGACAGGGGTACAGCGGCGAGCAGTACTTC.